This T cell receptor (beta chain) came from a study of Graves' ophthalmopathy and Graves' hyperthyroidism. From RNA, the CDR3 regions of TCR beta chains were amplified and sequenced. HTBI primers primed a first-round RT-PCR, and a second-round multiplex PCR followed. In TCRdb, the multiplex PCR reads were re-called with MiXCR into one record per CDR3 protein. The sample comprises fewer than 650,000 distinct CDR3 sequences, over 20% of which are singletons, and roughly 6.9% rests with the top ten. This clonotype was seen at least ten times. The V gene's germline CDR1 is SQVTM and CDR2 ANQGSEA. The CDR3 has 13 residues. V trimming: 6 bases; J trimming: 4 bases; junction bases outside the gene matches: 7.

Sequenced material: peripheral blood. This TCR was sampled from a woman under 30 with stable Graves' hyperthyroidism. Some clones in this sample may be carry-over from other donors' samples. The rearrangement joins TRBV29-1 to TRBJ1-2; 8 bases agree with TRBD1. The CDR3 loop is CSVRKQGVYGYTF. As DNA, the CDR3 is TGCAGCGTCCGCAAACAGGGGGTCTATGGCTACACCTTC.